This T cell receptor beta chain was sequenced for a study of OX40 agonist ivuxolimab in advanced cancers. In the study overall: Given to patients was ivuxolimab, an agonistic anti-OX40 (CD134) antibody. Ivuxolimab doses were 0.01, 0.1, 0.3, 1.5, 3 or 10 mg/kg every 2 weeks. Participants could have had prior anti-PD-1, anti-PD-L1 or anti-CTLA-4 therapy, and around 40% had some. Study-level findings and limits: Fewer expanded clones were found on average in CD4+ than in CD8+ T cells.

Sequenced by immunoSEQ multiplex PCR; TCRdb stores in-frame clones only, minus some. The sample has under 150,000 clones; more than 85% are singletons. Trimming took 0 bases from V and 7 from J, leaving 16 bases between them. The CDR3 has 16 amino acids. Per germline, CDR1 SGHRS and CDR2 YFSETQ. Concerning this clone: Its antigen is currently unknown.

This TCR was sampled from an adult with an advanced solid tumor such as melanoma, head and neck, liver or kidney cancer. The sequencing used CD4+ or CD8+ T cells sorted from blood, collected in a trial of the OX40 agonist ivuxolimab. The gene calls are TRBV5-1 and TRBJ1-4; D not certain. The CDR3 nucleotides are TGCGCCAGCAGCTTGGGAGCCCTCCAGAATATTGAAAAACTGTTTTTT. Amino acids: CASSLGALQNIEKLFF.